These T cell receptor beta chains were read from a single sample in a study of OX40 agonist ivuxolimab in advanced cancers. Here immunoSEQ multiplex PCR was the method, and the copy in TCRdb shows in-frame clones only, minus some. In the table there are under 100,000 clones, 85% to 95% of which are singletons. The starting material was CD4+ or CD8+ T cells sorted from blood, obtained in a trial of the OX40 agonist ivuxolimab. The receptors were gathered from an adult with an advanced solid tumor such as melanoma, head and neck, liver or kidney cancer. The CDR3 runs from the conserved cysteine through the conserved F or W.

J gene: TRBJ2-1; V gene: TRBV7-9; CDR3 protein: CASSLGVNEQFF
J gene: TRBJ1-2; V gene: TRBV5-1; CDR3 protein: CASRDRGGVHGYTF
J gene: TRBJ1-2; V gene: TRBV10-3; CDR3 protein: CAISADRASYGYTF
J gene: TRBJ1-1; V gene: TRBV6-6; CDR3 protein: CASRPGKTEAFF
J gene: TRBJ1-1; V gene: TRBV7-2; CDR3 protein: CASSLGETGLGAFF
J gene: TRBJ2-7; V gene: TRBV27; CDR3 protein: CASSSGGYYEQYF
J gene: TRBJ2-7; V gene: TRBV29-1; CDR3 protein: CSVTGGASYEQYF
J gene: TRBJ2-7; V gene: TRBV7-9; CDR3 protein: CASSSDREYEQYF
J gene: TRBJ1-1; V gene: TRBV9; CDR3 protein: CASSWTGSVNTEAFF
J gene: TRBJ1-1; V gene: TRBV5-1; CDR3 protein: CASNPLGGGNTEAFF
J gene: TRBJ2-7; V gene: TRBV7-9; CDR3 protein: CASSHTRGDRGPYEQYF
J gene: TRBJ2-7; V gene: TRBV18; CDR3 protein: CASSPPGGEQYF
J gene: TRBJ1-2; V gene: TRBV14; CDR3 protein: CASSPYRGATWGYTF
J gene: TRBJ2-7; V gene: TRBV7-6; CDR3 protein: CASSTGQGYEQYF
J gene: TRBJ2-7; V gene: TRBV10-3; CDR3 protein: CATSGESSYEQYF
J gene: TRBJ2-3; V gene: TRBV27; CDR3 protein: CASSFGRDRVEDTQYF
J gene: TRBJ1-1; V gene: TRBV7-9; CDR3 protein: CASSLGTYGLNTEAFF
J gene: TRBJ1-1; V gene: TRBV27; CDR3 protein: CASRIDRYTEAFF
J gene: TRBJ2-1; V gene: TRBV7-6; CDR3 protein: CASSFEAGGEIEQFF
J gene: TRBJ2-7; V gene: TRBV5-1; CDR3 protein: CASSLDQGGHEQYF
J gene: TRBJ2-1; V gene: TRBV5-1; CDR3 protein: CASSLAGKHEQFF
J gene: TRBJ1-2; V gene: TRBV20-1; CDR3 protein: CSADTGGYTF
J gene: TRBJ1-5; V gene: TRBV16; CDR3 protein: CASSRYSNQPQHF
J gene: TRBJ2-7; V gene: TRBV10-3; CDR3 protein: CAISDLGHPPVQYF
J gene: TRBJ2-7; V gene: TRBV7-9; CDR3 protein: CASSSPSVPATYEQYF
J gene: TRBJ2-1; V gene: TRBV7-7; CDR3 protein: CASSLLTGGGPPHEQFF
J gene: TRBJ2-1; V gene: TRBV5-1; CDR3 protein: CASSSRTGDNEQFF
J gene: TRBJ2-7; V gene: TRBV10-3; CDR3 protein: CAISELWTGNNEQYF
J gene: TRBJ2-7; V gene: TRBV6-1; CDR3 protein: CASSEWDSSYEQYF
J gene: TRBJ2-5; V gene: TRBV9; CDR3 protein: CASSVWGREETQYF
J gene: TRBJ1-1; V gene: TRBV4-1; CDR3 protein: CASSQGASNTEAFF
J gene: TRBJ1-2; V gene: TRBV7-9; CDR3 protein: CASSPPETGNDGYTF
J gene: TRBJ2-1; V gene: TRBV6-5; CDR3 protein: CASSYSTGEVYNEQFF
J gene: TRBJ1-1; V gene: TRBV27; CDR3 protein: CASSLGWGLSVAFF
J gene: TRBJ2-1; V gene: TRBV6-5; CDR3 protein: CASSYSWGESYNEQFF
J gene: TRBJ2-3; V gene: TRBV4-1; CDR3 protein: CASSQLGGGADTQYF
J gene: TRBJ1-1; V gene: TRBV6-1; CDR3 protein: CASSPRTPGDTEAFF
J gene: TRBJ2-7; V gene: TRBV10-2; CDR3 protein: CASSEGAFYEQYF
J gene: TRBJ2-3; V gene: TRBV9; CDR3 protein: CASSVEALAGVSTDTQYF
J gene: TRBJ1-5; V gene: TRBV7-3; CDR3 protein: CASSLTGAADGPQHF
J gene: TRBJ2-3; V gene: TRBV6-1; CDR3 protein: CASSEVGGARGTDTQYF
J gene: TRBJ1-4; V gene: TRBV6-5; CDR3 protein: CASSRLRGIDEKLFF
J gene: TRBJ2-1; V gene: TRBV4-3; CDR3 protein: CASSRRGQAAEQFF